This TCR beta chain came from a study of shared clonotypes between healthy human individuals. About 100 million PBMCs per unsorted sample were used for genomic DNA. Deep was the level at which the assay was run. Clones were sequenced by immunoSEQ multiplex PCR, and TCRdb holds only the in-frame ones, with some missing. Altogether fewer than 600,000 clones are present, roughly 78% being singletons, with the ten largest covering 10% to 15%. The CDR3 is 17 residues long. V lost 5 bases and J 7 bases, leaving 23 bases between the germline ends. Germline V CDR1 and CDR2: MRHNA, SNTAGT. The TCR sequence derives from a woman aged 40 to 50 in good health. Some clones in this sample may be carry-over from other donors' samples. The specimen sequenced was PBMCs. The V call is TRBV6-4, the J call TRBJ2-2; weak D call: TRBD1 (5 bases). The CDR3 protein is CASSSNPNSQGVGELFF. Written as DNA, the CDR3 is TGTGCCAGCAGTTCAAACCCTAACTCCCAGGGTGTCGGGGAGCTGTTTTTT.